Below, one T cell receptor beta chain is given with its context. V was pared by 1 base and J by 5 bases, with 13 bases between. Germline assignment: CDR1 SGHRS and CDR2 YFSETQ. The CDR3 totals 14 residues. These data belong to a study of blood T cell repertoires in COVID-19. Those enrolled, adults aged roughly 18 to 89 years, came from 24 US areas. In the original workflow: The assay estimated nucleated cells by amplifying reference gene primers. Only in-frame clones appear in the TCRdb table, and some are missing; sequencing was by immunoSEQ multiplex PCR. V and J calls and clone size follow that table, whereas D and trimming were derived from the DNA. The repertoire has a few hundred thousand clones, 80% to 90% of them found once; the top ten carry around 2.1%.

The genes are TRBV5-1 and TRBJ2-7, with TRBD1 as a possible D gene (5 bases). The sequence came from a man in his thirties or forties who had recovered from COVID-19. Sequences were obtained from PBMCs or T cells enriched from blood (not recorded which). The CDR3 region has the DNA TGCGCCAGCAGCTTGAGTACAGGCAGCCACGAGCAGTACTTC. Translated, it gives CASSLSTGSHEQYF.